Listed below are T cell receptor beta chains from one sample, sequenced in a study of blood T cell repertoires in COVID-19. Sequencing used immunoSEQ multiplex PCR; TCRdb keeps in-frame clones, though not all of them. The sample lists about 190,000 clones; less than 90% were seen once. Sequenced input: peripheral blood. The receptors stem from a middle-aged woman with acute or convalescent COVID-19. Each CDR3 is given with its conserved first and last residue. A D gene is named only where the DNA matches it firmly. Clone size is shown for a subset of rows, as once, few, many or a class of expanded clone.

CDR3 protein: CASSMAKGGSTEAFF
CDR3 DNA: TGTGCCAGTAGTATGGCGAAGGGAGGGAGCACTGAAGCTTTCTTT
J gene: TRBJ1-1
V gene: TRBV19
D gene: NA
clone size: NA

CDR3 protein: CASSWNIAGGQETQYF
CDR3 DNA: TGCGCCAGCAGCTGGAATATAGCGGGAGGGCAGGAGACCCAGTACTTC
J gene: TRBJ2-5
V gene: TRBV5-1
D gene: TRBD2
clone size: NA

CDR3 protein: CASNGFRDGRTEAFF
CDR3 DNA: TGTGCCAGTAACGGATTCAGGGATGGTCGCACTGAAGCTTTCTTT
J gene: TRBJ1-1
V gene: TRBV19
D gene: NA
clone size: NA

CDR3 protein: CASRQTGPFRGYTF
CDR3 DNA: TGTGCCAGCAGACAGACAGGGCCATTTCGGGGCTACACCTTC
J gene: TRBJ1-2
V gene: TRBV7-9
D gene: TRBD1
clone size: many

CDR3 protein: CAWSRGLAGYNEQFF
CDR3 DNA: TGTGCCTGGAGCCGGGGACTAGCGGGTTACAATGAGCAGTTCTTC
J gene: TRBJ2-1
V gene: TRBV30
D gene: TRBD2
clone size: NA

CDR3 protein: CASSRQVSGNTIYF
CDR3 DNA: TGTGCCAGCAGCCGACAGGTCTCTGGAAACACCATATATTTT
J gene: TRBJ1-3
V gene: TRBV7-9
D gene: NA
clone size: NA

CDR3 protein: CASYLVLAGIAYEQYF
CDR3 DNA: TGTGCCAGCTATCTAGTCCTAGCGGGAATCGCATACGAGCAGTACTTC
J gene: TRBJ2-7
V gene: TRBV5-5
D gene: TRBD2
clone size: NA

CDR3 protein: CASSLENQGIAGYTF
CDR3 DNA: TGCGCCAGCAGCTTGGAAAATCAGGGAATCGCTGGCTACACCTTC
J gene: TRBJ1-2
V gene: TRBV5-1
D gene: NA
clone size: NA

CDR3 protein: CAGGRDTEAFF
CDR3 DNA: TGTGCCGGAGGGAGGGACACTGAAGCTTTCTTT
J gene: TRBJ1-1
V gene: TRBV30
D gene: NA
clone size: once

CDR3 protein: CASSGGEGTSSGNTIYF
CDR3 DNA: TGTGCCAGCAGTGGAGGGGAGGGGACAAGCTCTGGAAACACCATATATTTT
J gene: TRBJ1-3
V gene: TRBV27
D gene: NA
clone size: NA

CDR3 protein: CASTERAEGNIQYF
CDR3 DNA: TGCGCCAGCACCGAGAGGGCCGAGGGAAACATTCAGTACTTC
J gene: TRBJ2-4
V gene: TRBV5-1
D gene: NA
clone size: NA

CDR3 protein: CASSQVESSGGADEQFF
CDR3 DNA: TGTGCCAGCAGCCAAGTGGAGTCTAGCGGGGGGGCGGATGAGCAGTTCTTC
J gene: TRBJ2-1
V gene: TRBV4-2
D gene: TRBD2
clone size: NA

CDR3 protein: CASRTGTDLSTEAFF
CDR3 DNA: TGCGCCAGCAGAACCGGGACAGACCTTTCCACTGAAGCTTTCTTT
J gene: TRBJ1-1
V gene: TRBV5-1
D gene: TRBD1
clone size: NA

CDR3 protein: CASSIGVRGVPHEQFF
CDR3 DNA: TGTGCCAGTAGTATTGGAGTCAGGGGCGTCCCCCATGAGCAGTTCTTC
J gene: TRBJ2-1
V gene: TRBV19
D gene: NA
clone size: NA

CDR3 protein: CASRPGRGRTDTQYF
CDR3 DNA: TGTGCCAGCAGACCAGGAAGGGGGCGAACCGATACGCAGTATTTT
J gene: TRBJ2-3
V gene: TRBV6-1
D gene: TRBD1
clone size: NA

CDR3 protein: CASSQVRSGQNHQPQHF
CDR3 DNA: TGCGCCAGCAGCCAAGTTCGATCGGGACAGAACCATCAGCCCCAGCATTTT
J gene: TRBJ1-5
V gene: TRBV4-1
D gene: TRBD1
clone size: NA

CDR3 protein: CASSVGEGYEQYF
CDR3 DNA: TGTGCCAGCAGCGTAGGTGAGGGCTACGAGCAGTACTTC
J gene: TRBJ2-7
V gene: TRBV9
D gene: NA
clone size: once

CDR3 protein: CASSMGRMSTGELFF
CDR3 DNA: TGTGCCAGTAGTATGGGGAGAATGTCTACCGGGGAGCTGTTTTTT
J gene: TRBJ2-2
V gene: TRBV19
D gene: NA
clone size: NA

CDR3 protein: CASRARDFIQPQHF
CDR3 DNA: TGTGCCAGTCGCGCCCGGGATTTTATTCAGCCCCAGCATTTT
J gene: TRBJ1-5
V gene: TRBV28
D gene: NA
clone size: once

CDR3 protein: CASRTSGNYNEQFF
CDR3 DNA: TGTGCCAGCAGGACTAGCGGAAACTACAATGAGCAGTTCTTC
J gene: TRBJ2-1
V gene: TRBV2
D gene: TRBD2
clone size: NA

CDR3 protein: CASSDSGDSGEAFF
CDR3 DNA: TGCGCCAGCAGTGATTCCGGGGACTCAGGTGAAGCTTTCTTT
J gene: TRBJ1-1
V gene: TRBV10-1
D gene: NA
clone size: NA

CDR3 protein: CASWDRFNFYGYTF
CDR3 DNA: TGTGCCAGCTGGGACAGATTTAATTTCTATGGCTACACCTTC
J gene: TRBJ1-2
V gene: TRBV6-6
D gene: TRBD1
clone size: NA

CDR3 protein: CASEDRGLNYGYTF
CDR3 DNA: TGTGCCAGCGAAGACAGGGGGCTTAACTATGGCTACACCTTC
J gene: TRBJ1-2
V gene: TRBV11-2
D gene: TRBD1
clone size: NA

CDR3 protein: CASSPFPQQVANYGYTF
CDR3 DNA: TGCGCCAGCAGCCCTTTCCCCCAACAAGTCGCTAACTATGGCTACACCTTC
J gene: TRBJ1-2
V gene: TRBV10-1
D gene: NA
clone size: NA

CDR3 protein: CASSIDAPGQGEYSYEQYF
CDR3 DNA: TGTGCCAGTAGTATAGATGCCCCGGGACAGGGGGAATACTCCTACGAGCAGTACTTC
J gene: TRBJ2-7
V gene: TRBV19
D gene: TRBD1
clone size: NA

CDR3 protein: CASSYSRQGITEAFF
CDR3 DNA: TGTGCCAGCAGTTACTCGCGACAGGGAATCACTGAAGCTTTCTTT
J gene: TRBJ1-1
V gene: TRBV6-5
D gene: TRBD1
clone size: NA

CDR3 protein: CASLKDTLVGAQHF
CDR3 DNA: TGTGCCAGCCTCAAGGACACCCTGGTTGGGGCCCAGCATTTT
J gene: TRBJ1-5
V gene: TRBV2
D gene: NA
clone size: NA

CDR3 protein: CASQVGVSNTGELFF
CDR3 DNA: TGTGCCAGCCAGGTCGGGGTATCAAACACCGGGGAGCTGTTTTTT
J gene: TRBJ2-2
V gene: TRBV7-6
D gene: NA
clone size: NA

CDR3 protein: CASSPGTGYYGYTF
CDR3 DNA: TGTGCCAGCAGTCCCGGGACAGGCTACTATGGCTACACCTTC
J gene: TRBJ1-2
V gene: TRBV6-5
D gene: TRBD1
clone size: NA

CDR3 protein: CASSYEASNTEAFF
CDR3 DNA: TGTGCCAGCAGTTACGAGGCCTCGAACACTGAAGCTTTCTTT
J gene: TRBJ1-1
V gene: TRBV6-5
D gene: NA
clone size: NA

CDR3 protein: CASSPSGGAVADTQYF
CDR3 DNA: TGCGCCAGCAGTCCAAGCGGGGGGGCCGTGGCGGATACGCAGTATTTT
J gene: TRBJ2-3
V gene: TRBV5-1
D gene: TRBD2
clone size: NA

CDR3 protein: CASSNHRLPGANVLTF
CDR3 DNA: TGTGCCAGCAGTAATCACAGGCTTCCTGGGGCCAACGTCCTGACTTTC
J gene: TRBJ2-6
V gene: TRBV28
D gene: NA
clone size: NA

CDR3 protein: CASSKGQGGFYEQYF
CDR3 DNA: TGTGCCAGCAGCAAAGGACAGGGTGGCTTCTACGAGCAGTACTTC
J gene: TRBJ2-7
V gene: TRBV5-4
D gene: TRBD1
clone size: NA

CDR3 protein: CASSYSSGALADTQYF
CDR3 DNA: TGTGCCAGCAGTTACTCGTCAGGGGCATTGGCAGATACGCAGTATTTT
J gene: TRBJ2-3
V gene: TRBV6-5
D gene: NA
clone size: NA

CDR3 protein: CASSDQGPYEQYF
CDR3 DNA: TGCGCCAGCAGTGATCAGGGGCCCTACGAGCAGTACTTC
J gene: TRBJ2-7
V gene: TRBV10-2
D gene: NA
clone size: NA

CDR3 protein: CASSKGQAYEQYF
CDR3 DNA: TGTGCCAGCAGCAAAGGACAGGCCTACGAGCAGTACTTC
J gene: TRBJ2-7
V gene: TRBV13
D gene: TRBD1
clone size: NA

CDR3 protein: CASSPGQGNSPLHF
CDR3 DNA: TGTGCCAGCAGCCCCGGACAGGGGAATTCACCCCTCCACTTT
J gene: TRBJ1-6
V gene: TRBV7-6
D gene: TRBD1
clone size: NA

CDR3 protein: CASSSSLLAGGDTQYF
CDR3 DNA: TGTGCCAGCAGTTCCTCCCTTCTAGCGGGAGGGGATACGCAGTATTTT
J gene: TRBJ2-3
V gene: TRBV6-5
D gene: TRBD2
clone size: NA

CDR3 protein: CASSRGIYNEQFF
CDR3 DNA: TGTGCCAGCAGTAGGGGGATCTACAATGAGCAGTTCTTC
J gene: TRBJ2-1
V gene: TRBV12-3/TRBV12-4
D gene: NA
clone size: NA

CDR3 protein: CASSFGGFTDTQYF
CDR3 DNA: TGTGCTAGCAGCTTTGGGGGCTTCACAGATACGCAGTATTTT
J gene: TRBJ2-3
V gene: TRBV7-7
D gene: NA
clone size: NA

CDR3 protein: CAWTVNYGYTF
CDR3 DNA: TGTGCCTGGACCGTAAACTATGGCTACACCTTC
J gene: TRBJ1-2
V gene: TRBV30
D gene: NA
clone size: medium-sized